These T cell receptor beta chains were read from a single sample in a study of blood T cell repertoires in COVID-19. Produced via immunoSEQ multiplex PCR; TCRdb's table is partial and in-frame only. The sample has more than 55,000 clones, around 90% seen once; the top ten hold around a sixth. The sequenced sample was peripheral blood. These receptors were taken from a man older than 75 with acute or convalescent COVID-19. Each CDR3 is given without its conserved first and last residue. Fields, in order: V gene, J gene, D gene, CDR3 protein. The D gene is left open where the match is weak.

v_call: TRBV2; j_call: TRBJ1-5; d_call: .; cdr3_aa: ASLAGVNQPQH
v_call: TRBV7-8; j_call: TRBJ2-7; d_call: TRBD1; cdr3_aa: ASSSTGAPAYEQY
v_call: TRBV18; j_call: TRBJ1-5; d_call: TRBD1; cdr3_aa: ASSTTGGQPQH
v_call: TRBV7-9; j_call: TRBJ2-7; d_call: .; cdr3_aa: ASSSLGVRHNYEQY
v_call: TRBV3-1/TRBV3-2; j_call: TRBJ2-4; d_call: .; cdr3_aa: ASSQLRPVNIQY
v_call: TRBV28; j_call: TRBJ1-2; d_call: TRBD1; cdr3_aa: ASSSGQGREGYT
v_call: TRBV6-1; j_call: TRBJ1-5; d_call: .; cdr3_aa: ASSEALNGRPQH
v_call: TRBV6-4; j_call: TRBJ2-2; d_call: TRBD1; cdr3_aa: ASALQGAAPGELF
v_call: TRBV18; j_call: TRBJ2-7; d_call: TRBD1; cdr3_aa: ASSPGTGIYEQY
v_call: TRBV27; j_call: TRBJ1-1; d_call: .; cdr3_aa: ASSTPQGLNTEAF
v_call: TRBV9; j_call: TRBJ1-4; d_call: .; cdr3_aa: ASSVGRQKNEKLF
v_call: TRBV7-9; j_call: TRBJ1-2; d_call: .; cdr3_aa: ASSPVIGYT
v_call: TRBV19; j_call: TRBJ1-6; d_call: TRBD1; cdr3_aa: ASSPRQGNSPLH
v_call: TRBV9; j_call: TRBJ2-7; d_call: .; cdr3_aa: ASSVGTSDEQY
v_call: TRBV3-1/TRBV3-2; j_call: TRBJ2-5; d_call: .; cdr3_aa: ASSQDPGVETQY
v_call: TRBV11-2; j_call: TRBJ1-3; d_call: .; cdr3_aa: ASSLSHYSGNTIY
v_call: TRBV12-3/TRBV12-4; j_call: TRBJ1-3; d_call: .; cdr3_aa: ASSLASQGTIY
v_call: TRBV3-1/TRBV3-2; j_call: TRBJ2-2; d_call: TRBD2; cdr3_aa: ASSPFTLAGNTGELF
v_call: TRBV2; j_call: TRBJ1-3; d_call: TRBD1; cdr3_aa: ASSTRDRGRNTIY
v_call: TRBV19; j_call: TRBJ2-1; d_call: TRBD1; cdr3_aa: ASSISRGLDEQF
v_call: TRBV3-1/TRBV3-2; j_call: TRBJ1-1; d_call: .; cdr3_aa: ASSQAAGASTEAF
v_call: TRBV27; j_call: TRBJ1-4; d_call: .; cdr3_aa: ASSPREGEKLF
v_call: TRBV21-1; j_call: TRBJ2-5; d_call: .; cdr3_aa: ASSKGTGETQY
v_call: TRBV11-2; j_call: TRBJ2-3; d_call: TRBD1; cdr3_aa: ASSLEGTGGGTDTQY
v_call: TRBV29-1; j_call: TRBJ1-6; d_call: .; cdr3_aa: SVAGGTDSPLH
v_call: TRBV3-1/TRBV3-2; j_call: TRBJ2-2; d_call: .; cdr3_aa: ASSPIYAGSGSGELF
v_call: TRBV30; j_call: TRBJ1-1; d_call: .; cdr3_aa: AWRFGVANTEAF
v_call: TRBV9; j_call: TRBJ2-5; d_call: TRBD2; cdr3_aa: ASSVAGRASGGQETQY
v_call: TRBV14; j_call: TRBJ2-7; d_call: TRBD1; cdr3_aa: ASRQTGTGASEQY